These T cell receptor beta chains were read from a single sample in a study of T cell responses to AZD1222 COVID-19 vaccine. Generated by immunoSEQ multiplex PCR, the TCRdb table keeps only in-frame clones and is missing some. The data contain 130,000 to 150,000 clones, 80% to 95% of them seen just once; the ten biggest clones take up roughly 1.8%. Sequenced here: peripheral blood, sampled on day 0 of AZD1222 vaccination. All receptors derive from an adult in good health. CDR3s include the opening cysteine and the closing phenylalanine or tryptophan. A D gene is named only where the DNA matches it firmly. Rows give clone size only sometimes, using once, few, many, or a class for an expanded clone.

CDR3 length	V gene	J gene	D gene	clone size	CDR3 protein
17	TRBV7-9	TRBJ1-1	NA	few	CASSPHWVFRRNTEAFF
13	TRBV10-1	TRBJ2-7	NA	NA	CASSESGLYEQYF
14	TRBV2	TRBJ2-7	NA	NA	CASRETGNSLEQYF
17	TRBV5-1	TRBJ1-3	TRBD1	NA	CASRGTGGQFSGNTIYF
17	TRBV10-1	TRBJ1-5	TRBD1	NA	CASSEPTWTGTCRPQHF
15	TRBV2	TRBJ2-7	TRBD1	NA	CASSYLTGVGHEQYF
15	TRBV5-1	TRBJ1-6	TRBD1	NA	CASSPGTGYRSPLHF
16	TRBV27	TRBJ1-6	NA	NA	CASSDPQGAYNSPLHF
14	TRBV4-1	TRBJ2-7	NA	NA	CASSPRDPSYEQYF
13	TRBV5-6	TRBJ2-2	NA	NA	CASSKDPSGELFF
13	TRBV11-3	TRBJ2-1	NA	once	CASSLSGYNEQFF
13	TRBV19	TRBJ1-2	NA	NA	CASSWEGNYGYTF
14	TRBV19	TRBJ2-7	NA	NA	CASSIVGASYEQYF
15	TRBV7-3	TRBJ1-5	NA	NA	CASSLNGDGNQPQHF
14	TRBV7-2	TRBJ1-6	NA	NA	CASSPRGADSPLHF
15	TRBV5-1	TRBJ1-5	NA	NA	CASSLGDGSNQPQHF
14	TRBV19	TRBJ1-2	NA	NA	CATTSRPRGYGYTF
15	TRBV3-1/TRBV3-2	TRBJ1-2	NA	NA	CASSQGAREFDGYTF
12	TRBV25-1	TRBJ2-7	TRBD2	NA	CASSSGGYEQYF
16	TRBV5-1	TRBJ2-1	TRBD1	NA	CASSFVGTGILNEQFF
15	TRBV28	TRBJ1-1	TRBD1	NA	CASSVVDRGNTEAFF
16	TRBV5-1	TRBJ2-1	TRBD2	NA	CASSYLAVSSYNEQFF
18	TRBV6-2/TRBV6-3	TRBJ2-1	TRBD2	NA	CASSYSGNGLANSNEQFF
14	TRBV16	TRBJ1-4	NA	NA	CASSGAATNEKLFF
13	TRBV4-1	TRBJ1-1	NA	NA	CASSQFWGTEAFF
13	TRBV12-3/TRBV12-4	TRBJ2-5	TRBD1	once	CASSGQGQETQYF
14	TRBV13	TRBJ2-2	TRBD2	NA	CASSLGGGSGELFF
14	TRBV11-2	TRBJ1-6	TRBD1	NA	CASSRDRGYSPLHF
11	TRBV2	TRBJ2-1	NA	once	CASSERVEQFF
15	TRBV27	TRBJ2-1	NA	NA	CASSTTGLPYNEQFF
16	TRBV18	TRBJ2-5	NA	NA	CASSPPGLATRETQYF
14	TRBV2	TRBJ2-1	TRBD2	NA	CASSGTSGYNEQFF
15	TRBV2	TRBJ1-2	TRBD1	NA	CASKPPGQGPYGYTF
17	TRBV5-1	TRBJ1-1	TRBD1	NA	CASSLDRQGARDTEAFF
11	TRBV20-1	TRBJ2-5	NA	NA	CSADMDGPQYF
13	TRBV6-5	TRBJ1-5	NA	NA	CVTSLQAGQPQHF
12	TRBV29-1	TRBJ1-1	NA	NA	CSVARDYTEAFF
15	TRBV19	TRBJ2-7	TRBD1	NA	CASSPRDRGPYEQYF
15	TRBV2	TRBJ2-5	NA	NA	CASTALGGRQETQYF
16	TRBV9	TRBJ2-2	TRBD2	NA	CASSVRASGFTGELFF
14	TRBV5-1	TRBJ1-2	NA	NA	CASSSYGVNYGYTF
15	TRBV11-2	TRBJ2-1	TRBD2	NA	CASSLMLAGNNEQFF
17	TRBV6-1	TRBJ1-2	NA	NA	CASSEIWKGGPNYGYTF
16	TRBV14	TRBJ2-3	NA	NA	CASSQKTGAMSDTQYF
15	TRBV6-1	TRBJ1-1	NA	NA	CASSEAGTVNTEAFF
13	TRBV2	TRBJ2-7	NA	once	CASRAWGSYEQYF
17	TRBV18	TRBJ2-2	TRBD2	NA	CASSGSSGSANTGELFF
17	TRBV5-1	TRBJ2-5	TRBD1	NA	CASSAISGTGAGETQYF
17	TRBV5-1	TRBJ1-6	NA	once	CASRDRRGVSYNSPLHF
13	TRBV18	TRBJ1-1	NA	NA	CASSRDSDTEAFF
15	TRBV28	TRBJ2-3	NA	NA	CASSLWAEPADTQYF